The 4 T cell receptor beta chains given below trace back to one sample, sequenced in a study of shared clonotypes between healthy human individuals. The naive CD8 fraction comprised CD45RO-negative cells positively selected for CCR7 and excluded terminally differentiated effector memory CD45RA+ cells. Only in-frame clones appear in the TCRdb table, and some are missing; sequencing was by immunoSEQ multiplex PCR. The data hold hundreds of thousands of clones, with about 95% observed a single time. Material for sequencing was naive CD8+ T cells sorted from blood. The receptors stem from a woman aged 25 to 39 in good health.

Regarding this clone: The same CDR3 can be traced to other DNA sequences in this sample. J is TRBJ2-7 and V is TRBV29-1, with a tentative D call TRBD1 (6 bases). Germline values: CDR1 SQVTM, CDR2 ANQGSEA. Trimming stripped 7 bases from V and 4 bases from J, with 11 bases between. CDR3 length: 11 residues. Here the CDR3 reads CSATQGYEQYF. The CDR3 nucleotides read TGCAGCGCCACTCAGGGGTACGAGCAGTACTTC.

J is TRBJ2-1 and V is TRBV9, with TRBD1 matching 7 bases. CDR3 size: 16 residues. Germline trimming cut 0 bases from V and 7 bases from J; bases unmatched to any gene: 10. CDR1 and CDR2 (germline): SGDLS, YYNGEE. The CDR3 bases are TGTGCCAGCAGCGTAGGTTCAGGGGGTAGAGGAAATGAGCAGTTCTTC. Its translation: CASSVGSGGRGNEQFF.

The genes are TRBV28 and TRBJ2-7; D remains ambiguous. V was pared by 3 bases and J by 8 bases, with 14 bases between. The V gene's germline CDR1 is MDHEN and CDR2 SYDVKM. This CDR3 spans 13 amino acids. The CDR3 protein is CASSFVGQTKQYF. The DNA of the CDR3 is TGTGCCAGCAGTTTTGTAGGGCAAACGAAGCAGTACTTC.

This clone was detected once. J is TRBJ2-7 and V is TRBV14, with D maybe TRBD1 (6 bases). The V end was cut by 6 bases, the J end by 0 bases, with 12 bases between. The germline CDR1 and CDR2 sequences are SGHDN and FVKESK. The CDR3 is 14 residues long. CDR3 sequence reads: CASRQGWGSYEQYF. CDR3 DNA: TGTGCCAGCAGACAGGGATGGGGCTCCTACGAGCAGTACTTC.